Listed below are T cell receptor beta chains from one sample, sequenced in a study of T-cell reconstitution after alpha-beta-depleted transplantation in children. TCRdb reprocessed the PCR reads via MiXCR and lists one record per CDR3 protein. The sample lists some 300,000 distinct CDR3 sequences, around 9.1% occurring once. The starting material was PBMCs, obtained before TCRalphabeta/CD19-depleted stem cell transplant. Source of these receptors: a boy younger than two with acute myeloid leukemia, due to receive a stem cell transplant. Each CDR3 is given with its conserved first and last residue. Fields, in order: CDR3 DNA, CDR3 protein, D gene, J gene, V gene, CDR3 length, clone size. D genes are given only for firm matches. Size tells how often a clone was seen (once, few, many) or the class of an expanded clone, and some rows leave it out.

TGTGCCAGCAGCGTAAGAAAGGACAGGGCGGGATCCGGGGAGCTGTTTTTT,CASSVRKDRAGSGELFF,TRBD1,TRBJ2-2,TRBV9,17,many
TGCAGCGTTGGGCAGGTTATTTTACATACGCAGTATTTT,CSVGQVILHTQYF,.,TRBJ2-3,TRBV29-1,13,many
TGTGCCAGCAGGCCAGGGCAAGAGACCCAGTACTTC,CASRPGQETQYF,.,TRBJ2-5,TRBV12-3/TRBV12-4,12,.
TGTGCCTGGGGACTAGCGGGGGGCACCTACGAGCAGTACTTC,CAWGLAGGTYEQYF,TRBD2,TRBJ2-7,TRBV30,14,.
TGTGCCACCAGTGATTTCCGTGGACTAGCGGGAGGGCAAAACACCGGGGAGCTGTTTTTT,CATSDFRGLAGGQNTGELFF,TRBD2,TRBJ2-2,TRBV24-1,20,.
TGCGCCAGCAGCCAAGCCCTGGGGAGTCGGAGCAACGAGCAGTACTTC,CASSQALGSRSNEQYF,.,TRBJ2-7,TRBV4-3,16,many
TGCAGCGTTGCCTTGCGGGACCCCTACGAGCAGTACTTC,CSVALRDPYEQYF,.,TRBJ2-7,TRBV29-1,13,many
TGTGCCAGCACCGTCATAGCCAAAAACATTCAGTACTTC,CASTVIAKNIQYF,.,TRBJ2-4,TRBV2,13,.
TGTGCCAGCAGCCCCCTTGGGACAGGGTGGGGATACGAGCAGTACTTC,CASSPLGTGWGYEQYF,TRBD1,TRBJ2-7,TRBV11-2,16,many
TGTGCCAGCAGGGAGGGTGCCAACGTCCTGACTTTC,CASREGANVLTF,.,TRBJ2-6,TRBV12-3/TRBV12-4,12,many
TGCGCCAGCAGAGGGGAACCCGGCTACACCTTC,CASRGEPGYTF,.,TRBJ1-2,TRBV10-2,11,many
TGTGCCAGCAGCAAAGAGAATAGCAATCAGCCCCAGCATTTT,CASSKENSNQPQHF,.,TRBJ1-5,TRBV21-1,14,many
TGTGCCAGCAGTTACCTGGGCAGATCACTATACGAGCAGTACTTC,CASSYLGRSLYEQYF,.,TRBJ2-7,TRBV6-5,15,many
TGTGCCAGCAGCCCCGCGGGAAGGAACACTGAAGCTTTCTTT,CASSPAGRNTEAFF,.,TRBJ1-1,TRBV3-1,14,many
TGTGCCAGCAGTTCGGGACAGGGGGCCTTTGTCGGGGAGCTGTTTTTT,CASSSGQGAFVGELFF,TRBD1,TRBJ2-2,TRBV27,16,few
TGCAGCGTCTTAGGGGGTCGGAACTATGGCTACACCTTC,CSVLGGRNYGYTF,.,TRBJ1-2,TRBV29-1,13,.
TGTGCCAGCTGCCTATCGGTTTGGGGAGGTAATGAGCAGTTCTTC,CASCLSVWGGNEQFF,.,TRBJ2-1,TRBV12-3/TRBV12-4,15,few
TGTGCCAGCAGCCGCGTAACAGGGGTGGAAACTGAAGCTTTCTTT,CASSRVTGVETEAFF,TRBD1,TRBJ1-1,TRBV4-2,15,many
TGTGCCACCAGCTGGAGCGGGACAGGGCAGTACTTC,CATSWSGTGQYF,.,TRBJ2-7,TRBV15,12,many
TGTGCCAGCAGTTACTCGGGGGGCCGAGAGACCCAGTACTTC,CASSYSGGRETQYF,.,TRBJ2-5,TRBV6-5,14,many
TGCGCCAGCAGCCCCTTCCCTGGTTCGAGCGGGGAGAACAATGAGCAGTTCTTC,CASSPFPGSSGENNEQFF,TRBD2,TRBJ2-1,TRBV4-3,18,few
TGTGCCAGCCGCGGGCCGACCGGCTCTAGCACAGATACGCAGTATTTT,CASRGPTGSSTDTQYF,.,TRBJ2-3,TRBV12-3/TRBV12-4,16,many
TGTGCCAGCAGCTTAACGCAGGGGGCTGGAAACACCATATATTTT,CASSLTQGAGNTIYF,TRBD1,TRBJ1-3,TRBV7-2,15,many
TGTGCCAGCAGCACCCAGGGCACCGGGGAGCTGTTTTTT,CASSTQGTGELFF,.,TRBJ2-2,TRBV7-3,13,many
TGTGCCAGCACCCCTGTCCCCAGCGGGGCATTGGGAGGCGCAGATACGCAGTATTTT,CASTPVPSGALGGADTQYF,TRBD2,TRBJ2-3,TRBV7-6,19,.
TGCAGTGCTAGAGAAGGCACTTATGGCTACACCTTC,CSAREGTYGYTF,.,TRBJ1-2,TRBV20-1,12,many
TGTGCCAGCAGTATTCCCCCGACAGGGGGCCGTTATGGCTACACCTTC,CASSIPPTGGRYGYTF,TRBD1,TRBJ1-2,TRBV6-1,16,.
TGTGCCACAACTCCGGGACTAGCGGGAGTTGCGGCCGGGGAGCTGTTTTTT,CATTPGLAGVAAGELFF,TRBD2,TRBJ2-2,TRBV15,17,few
TGTGCCAGCAGCTTAGTCCCCCAGAGGCAGCCCCAGCATTTT,CASSLVPQRQPQHF,.,TRBJ1-5,TRBV7-2,14,many
TGTGCCAGCAGTTACTCGTTGACCAGCGGGAGGTTGCAGTTCTTC,CASSYSLTSGRLQFF,TRBD2,TRBJ2-1,TRBV6-5,15,many
TGTGCCATCAGTGAAACAGGGGCACTGCTCTACCCTCCCGAGCAGTACTTC,CAISETGALLYPPEQYF,TRBD1,TRBJ2-7,TRBV10-3,17,.
TGTGCCAGCAGTCCAACAGGGGAATCGGGAACTGAAGCTTTCTTT,CASSPTGESGTEAFF,TRBD1,TRBJ1-1,TRBV28,15,many
TGTGCCAGCAAGGAGGGAATGTTCAATCAGCCCCAGCATTTT,CASKEGMFNQPQHF,.,TRBJ1-5,TRBV28,14,many
TGTGCCAGCAGCTCCGGGACGCAGCTACCTAGCACAGATACGCAGTATTTT,CASSSGTQLPSTDTQYF,.,TRBJ2-3,TRBV5-6,17,many
TGTGCCAGCAGCTTTCGTAACAGGGGGCGCAGGGACTACGAGCAGTACTTC,CASSFRNRGRRDYEQYF,TRBD1,TRBJ2-7,TRBV7-2,17,many
TGTGCCAGCAGTTACTCGACTAGCGGGAGCACAGATACGCAGTATTTT,CASSYSTSGSTDTQYF,TRBD2,TRBJ2-3,TRBV6-5,16,many
TGTGCCAGCATGGGGAGGGAAAGGAGTGAAAAACTGTTTTTT,CASMGRERSEKLFF,.,TRBJ1-4,TRBV2,14,many
TGTGCCAGCAGTTACTCGGAGGCGGCCACTGAAGCTTTCTTT,CASSYSEAATEAFF,.,TRBJ1-1,TRBV6-5,14,.
TGTGCCAGCAGCCCCCGTCTGGGAGAGGGCACAGATACGCAGTATTTT,CASSPRLGEGTDTQYF,.,TRBJ2-3,TRBV7-3,16,many
TGCGCCAGCAGCCAAGAACAGGGGACCTATGGCTACACCTTC,CASSQEQGTYGYTF,TRBD1,TRBJ1-2,TRBV4-3,14,many
TGTGCCAGCAGCTCAATAACGGGGACTGGGGAGACCCAGTACTTC,CASSSITGTGETQYF,.,TRBJ2-5,TRBV11-2,15,many
TGTGCCACCAGCAGTCACCCTTGGCGGGAGAGCCTTCTCGAGCAGTACTTC,CATSSHPWRESLLEQYF,TRBD2,TRBJ2-7,TRBV15,17,.
TGCAGTGCTAGAGATTCGAGAGGACCCTACGAGCAGTACTTC,CSARDSRGPYEQYF,.,TRBJ2-7,TRBV20-1,14,many
TGCAGTGCTCCCTACTACAATGAGCAGTTCTTC,CSAPYYNEQFF,.,TRBJ2-1,TRBV20-1,11,few
TGCAGCGTTGCCCCTAGCGGCTACGAGCAGTACTTC,CSVAPSGYEQYF,TRBD2,TRBJ2-7,TRBV29-1,12,.
TGTGCCAGCAGTTTTATCCCTAGCGGGAGCTCCTACAATGAGCAGTTCTTC,CASSFIPSGSSYNEQFF,TRBD2,TRBJ2-1,TRBV6-5,17,many
TGTGCCAGCAGCGTTGATTTCCGCTATGGCTACACCTTC,CASSVDFRYGYTF,.,TRBJ1-2,TRBV11-2,13,many
TGTGCCAGCAGCCCCCAGGGAGGGCCCTACGAGCAGTACTTC,CASSPQGGPYEQYF,TRBD2,TRBJ2-7,TRBV3-1,14,.
TGTGCCAGCAGTTCTGAGCGGGAGAGGGGGGAAGAGACCCAGTACTTC,CASSSERERGEETQYF,TRBD2,TRBJ2-5,TRBV28,16,many
TGTGCCAGCAAGAGATTCCCTTTCGACAGCACAGATACGCAGTATTTT,CASKRFPFDSTDTQYF,.,TRBJ2-3,TRBV5-5,16,many
TGTACCAGCAGTTTCACGGACAGAGTCAATCAGCCCCAGCATTTT,CTSSFTDRVNQPQHF,.,TRBJ1-5,TRBV28,15,.
TGCGCCAGCAGCATGGGACAGTTGAACACTGAAGCTTTCTTT,CASSMGQLNTEAFF,TRBD1,TRBJ1-1,TRBV5-1,14,many
TGCGCCAGCAGCCAGTTTTACGGGACTAGCGACCGCGAGCAGTACTTC,CASSQFYGTSDREQYF,TRBD2,TRBJ2-7,TRBV4-3,16,.
TGCGCCAGCAACCGGGACCGTTCCTACGAGCAGTACTTC,CASNRDRSYEQYF,.,TRBJ2-7,TRBV5-1,13,many
TGTGCCAGCAGCCAAGATATCGGTTTGGATACGCAGTATTTT,CASSQDIGLDTQYF,.,TRBJ2-3,TRBV4-2,14,many
TGTGCCAGCAGCCGACTGGATCGTAACACCGGGGAGCTGTTTTTT,CASSRLDRNTGELFF,.,TRBJ2-2,TRBV7-9,15,many
TGTGCCAGCAGCTTTGAGAGTTTTGGTTTGGGCAAAAACATTCAGTACTTC,CASSFESFGLGKNIQYF,.,TRBJ2-4,TRBV7-8,17,many